These 26 T cell receptor beta chains were all obtained from the same sample, sequenced in a study of human T cells and chemical hapten exposure. Time point noted: healthy volunteer bleed at 6 weeks. Unfractionated whole blood was the source from which total RNA was extracted. TCRdb reanalysed the RACE reads using MiXCR and keeps one entry per CDR3 protein. The sample lists 55,000 to 75,000 distinct CDR3 sequences, approximately 6.5% seen once, with around 3.6% in the top ten. Input material: whole blood. These receptor sequences come from a female donor in good health. Some clones in this sample may be carry-over from other donors' samples.

This clonotype appeared a few times. This sequence joins TRBV3-1 and TRBJ1-2, with D perhaps matching TRBD1 (6 bases). In germline, CDR1 is LGHDT, CDR2 YNNKEL (reference sequence). V was shortened by 6 bases and J by 3 bases, with 11 bases between the two germline ends. CDR3 length: 13 amino acids. As DNA, the CDR3 is TGTGCCAGCAGTCCGTCAGGGGACTATGGCTACACCTTC. Amino acids: CASSPSGDYGYTF.

This clonotype came up a few times. The V call is TRBV14, the J call TRBJ2-5; D remains ambiguous. This CDR3 comprises 12 residues. CDR1 is SGHDN and CDR2 is FVKESK in the germline V gene. Trimming shortened V by 5 bases and J by 0 bases, and 4 bases separated the two germline ends. Written as DNA, the CDR3 is TGTGCCAGCAGCAAAAACCAAGAGACCCAGTACTTC. Protein sequence: CASSKNQETQYF.

This clonotype has a count of ten or more. The chain employs TRBV28 and TRBJ2-6; D ambiguous. CDR3 length: 12 residues. V was clipped by 10 bases and J by 0 bases, with 4 bases between them. CDR1 and CDR2 from the germline V gene are MDHEN and SYDVKM. CDR3 sequence reads: CATDSGANVLTF. The CDR3 coding sequence is TGTGCCACCGACTCTGGGGCCAACGTCCTGACTTTC. The full variable domain, rest sourced from reference TRBV28 and TRBJ2-6, is DVKVTQSSRYLVKRTGEKVFLECVQDMDHENMFWYRQDPGLGLRLIYFSYDVKMKEKGDIPEGYSVSREKKERFSLILESASTNQTSMYLCATDSGANVLTFGAGSRLTVL.

This clonotype was recorded at least ten times. V usage is TRBV15 and J usage is TRBJ2-2; no clear D. Trimming pared 1 base from V and 2 bases from J, leaving 14 bases between. The CDR3 is 17 amino acids. In germline, CDR1 is LNHNV, CDR2 YYDKDF (reference sequence). CDR3 in DNA: TGTGCCACCAGCAGAGTTTTTGGCGGACCTAACACCGGGGAGCTGTTTTTT. Translating gives CATSRVFGGPNTGELFF.

This clonotype was counted many times. V usage is TRBV7-3 and J usage is TRBJ1-2; unclear D gene. The germline V and J ends were trimmed by 2 bases and 6 bases, with 19 bases remaining between them. Germline CDR1 reads SGHTA; CDR2 reads FQGTGA. This CDR3 is built from 16 residues. The DNA for the CDR3 is TGTGCCAGCAGCTTAGGTTTTTCAGGCATCACCGATGGCTACACCTTC. Translating gives CASSLGFSGITDGYTF.

Note on this clonotype: A much more abundant neighbour one base away suggests this may be a read error. The chain recombines TRBV5-4 with TRBJ2-3, with D perhaps TRBD2 (6 bases). Per germline, CDR1 SGHNT and CDR2 YYREEE (reference sequence). The CDR3 sequence is 14 residues long. The ends were cut back, 5 bases at V and 5 bases at J, with 15 bases in the middle. The CDR3 sequence: CASRIRETVDTQYF. CDR3 in DNA: TGTGCCAGCAGGATCCGGGAGACAGTAGATACGCAGTATTTT.

The chain links TRBV5-4 to TRBJ2-3; the D gene is possibly TRBD2 (6 bases). The germline V gene has CDR1 SGHNT and CDR2 YYREEE (reference sequence). Trimming pared 0 bases from V and 3 bases from J, leaving 14 bases between. The CDR3 runs 16 residues. CDR3 residues: CASSLVSGVFTDTQYF. CDR3 bases: TGTGCCAGCAGCTTGGTGTCGGGAGTATTTACAGATACGCAGTATTTT.

This clonotype was seen at least ten times. The rearrangement joins TRBV5-1 to TRBJ2-7; 10 bases match TRBD1. The V segment lost 4 bases and the J segment 7 bases; nucleotides outside the gene matches: 8. The CDR3 contains 14 residues. CDR1 and CDR2 (germline): SGHRS, YFSETQ. CDR3 DNA: TGCGCCAGCAGCGACGGACAGGGGGTCGAAGAGCAGTACTTC. Translating it yields CASSDGQGVEEQYF.

DNA for the CDR3: TGCGCCAGCCGGGGACAGCCCACAGATACGCAGTATTTT. Protein product: CASRGQPTDTQYF. This chain joins TRBV5-1 and TRBJ2-3; 7 bases are shared with TRBD1. The length of the CDR3 is 13 residues. V lost 7 bases, J lost 2 bases, and 4 bases stayed unmatched. The germline V gene encodes CDR1 SGHRS and CDR2 YFSETQ. The whole variable domain, filled in from reference TRBV5-1 and TRBJ2-3, reads KAGVTQTPRYLIKTRGQQVTLSCSPISGHRSVSWYQQTPGQGLQFLFEYFSETQRNKGNFPGRFSGRQFSNSRSEMNVSTLELGDSALYLCASRGQPTDTQYFGPGTRLTVL.

This clonotype was detected many times. The chain joins TRBV20-1 to TRBJ2-5; possibly TRBD1 for D (6 bases). The germline V gene has CDR1 DFQATT and CDR2 SNEGSKA (reference sequence). The CDR3 runs 14 residues. Trimming removed 8 bases at V and 9 bases at J, with 25 bases between. Written as DNA, the CDR3 is TGCAGTCACCCCCAGGGGCCTCAGGACTGGCCCCAGTACTTC. This encodes CSHPQGPQDWPQYF.

This clonotype was seen many times. The chain carries TRBV12-3 or TRBV12-4 and TRBJ1-2; unclear D gene. V lost 1 base and J 4 bases, leaving 10 bases between the germline ends. This CDR3 region has 14 residues. CDR3 nucleotides: TGTGCCAGCAGTTTAGGTGTCAGGCCCTATGGCTACACCTTC. It is translated as CASSLGVRPYGYTF.

This clonotype has ten or more counts. The V gene is TRBV14, the J gene TRBJ1-6, with D unclear. Between the trimmed V and J ends, which lost 4 bases and 4 bases, there was a span of 11 bases. Per the germline V gene, CDR1 is SGHDN and CDR2 is FVKESK. The CDR3 totals 15 residues. CDR3 in amino acids: CASSPVGRYNSPLHF. The CDR3 DNA reads as TGTGCCAGCAGCCCTGTGGGCCGGTATAATTCACCCCTCCACTTT.

V is TRBV21-1 and J is TRBJ2-3; TRBD1 is the table's D call, not checked against the DNA. TRBV21-1 is a pseudogene. The CDR3 has 9 amino acids. Here the CDR3 reads CASTRTRDF. CDR3 in DNA: TGTGCCAGCACCCGGACGAGGGATTTT.

There are many counts of this clonotype. Written as DNA, the CDR3 is TGTGCCAGCAGCGGGGGGCGGGATGAAGCTTTCTTT. Translation gives CASSGGRDEAFF. The chain joins TRBV9 to TRBJ1-1; perhaps TRBD1 as D (6 bases). From germline, CDR1 is SGDLS and CDR2 YYNGEE. The CDR3 has 12 amino acids. V was clipped by 3 bases and J by 7 bases, with 10 bases between them.

This clonotype was found many times. The gene calls are TRBV3-1 and TRBJ2-7; possibly TRBD1 for D (5 bases). Germline V gene data show CDR1 as LGHDT and CDR2 as YNNKEL (reference sequence). This CDR3 contains 11 residues. Trimming took off 5 bases at V and 6 bases at J, with 8 bases between the two ends. This CDR3 is CASSTRVEQYF. The CDR3 nucleotides are TGTGCCAGCAGCACCAGGGTCGAGCAGTACTTC.

This clonotype occurred a few times. The chain carries TRBV21-1 and TRBJ2-3. TRBV21-1 is a pseudogene. The CDR3 sequence is 14 residues long. DNA for the CDR3: TGTGCCAGCAGCAAAGTTGGCCAGGCGGATACGCAGTATTTT. Protein: CASSKVGQADTQYF.

This clonotype was counted ten times or more. The chain is built from TRBV12-3 or TRBV12-4 and TRBJ2-7; D remains ambiguous. Trimming left V 6 bases short and J 0 bases short, with 9 bases between. CDR3 size: 13 residues. The CDR3 region has the DNA TGTGCCAGCAGAGACACAAGCTCCTACGAGCAGTACTTC. Translated: CASRDTSSYEQYF.

This clonotype was observed at least ten times. V usage is TRBV29-1 and J usage is TRBJ2-2; no clear D. Looked up from germline, CDR1 is SQVTM and CDR2 is ANQGSEA. The CDR3 totals 12 residues. The germline V and J ends were trimmed by 7 bases and 6 bases, with 12 bases remaining between them. CDR3 bases: TGCAGCGGCGGTAGGTCCGCCGGGGAGCTGTTTTTT. Translated: CSGGRSAGELFF.

The chain is built from TRBV28 and TRBJ2-3; tentative D call: TRBD1 (6 bases). Trimming stripped 2 bases from V and 3 bases from J, with 15 bases between. CDR3 size: 16 residues. Per the germline V gene, CDR1 is MDHEN and CDR2 is SYDVKM. CDR3 sequence: CASSLVGARRTDTQYF. For the CDR3, the DNA is TGTGCCAGCAGTTTAGTGGGGGCGCGTAGAACAGATACGCAGTATTTT.

This clonotype was picked up a small number of times. The chain links TRBV4-2 to TRBJ1-5; a possible D gene is TRBD1 (5 bases). The CDR3 runs to 15 residues. With 0 bases removed from V and 6 bases from J, the gap between germline ends came to 12 bases. CDR1 is LGHNA, CDR2 YNFKEQ, per germline. The CDR3 DNA reads as TGTGCCAGCAGCCAAGACGGACAATCCGGTCAGCCCCAGCATTTT. This sequence encodes CASSQDGQSGQPQHF.

In its sample, this clonotype was seen many times. The V gene is TRBV29-1, the J gene TRBJ1-1; D gene ambiguous. Germline lookup yields CDR1 SQVTM and CDR2 ANQGSEA. This CDR3 region has 12 residues. The V and J ends lost 6 bases and 8 bases respectively, with 16 bases between them. The CDR3 nucleotides read TGCAGCGTGGAGACGTACACCTTGGAAGCTTTCTTT. The encoded protein is CSVETYTLEAFF.

V is TRBV7-2 and J is TRBJ2-3, with D unresolved. Germline CDR1 and CDR2: SGHTA and FQGNSA. This CDR3 comprises 12 residues. The V end was cut by 4 bases, the J end by 6 bases, with 8 bases between. CDR3 loop: CASSYWIDTQYF. The DNA of the CDR3 is TGTGCCAGCAGCTATTGGATCGATACGCAGTATTTT.

This clonotype was counted many times. The rearrangement uses TRBV6-1 and TRBJ2-7; D gene unclear. Trimming stripped 1 base from V and 2 bases from J, with 12 bases between. This CDR3 has 15 residues. Germline CDR1 MNHNS, CDR2 SASEGT. For the CDR3, the DNA is TGTGCCAGCAGTGAAGTGCACAGTGGAGCCTACGAGCAGTACTTC. Protein product: CASSEVHSGAYEQYF.

This clonotype has a count of ten or more. This chain joins TRBV3-1 and TRBJ2-1; D is unresolved. The CDR3 covers 15 residues. Per germline, CDR1 LGHDT and CDR2 YNNKEL (reference sequence). Trimming took off 0 bases at V and 5 bases at J, with 11 bases between the two ends. The CDR3 DNA sequence: TGTGCCAGCAGCCAAGAGGGTTTAGCCCACAATGAGCAGTTCTTC. Residues: CASSQEGLAHNEQFF.

This clonotype has just a few counts. The CDR3 DNA reads as TGCAGTGCTCTACGATCCTACGAGCAGTACTTC. This codes for CSALRSYEQYF. This chain connects TRBV20-1 to TRBJ2-7; D unclear. Deletions cut 5 bases from V and 1 base from J, with 6 bases between. The CDR3 consists of 11 residues. The V gene's germline CDR1 is DFQATT and CDR2 SNEGSKA (reference sequence).

This clonotype was recorded at least ten times. V usage is TRBV2 and J usage is TRBJ2-3; D gene uncertain. Looked up from germline, CDR1 is SNHLY and CDR2 is FYNNEI. The V gene lost 1 base and the J gene lost 1 base, with 12 bases spanning the gap. This CDR3 comprises 16 residues. The CDR3: CASSEGGARGTDTQYF. CDR3 in DNA: TGTGCCAGCAGTGAAGGTGGAGCTAGAGGCACAGATACGCAGTATTTT. The whole variable domain, remainder taken from reference TRBV2 and TRBJ2-3, is EPEVTQTPSHQVTQMGQEVILRCVPISNHLYFYWYRQILGQKVEFLVSFYNNEISEKSEIFDDQFSVERPDGSNFTLKIRSTKLEDSAMYFCASSEGGARGTDTQYFGPGTRLTVL.